These 32 T cell receptor beta chains were all obtained from the same sample, sequenced in a study of control samples from healthy donors and cancer patients (dated by TCRdb to about 2020). Library creation used the immunoSEQ multiplex PCR assay. Held by TCRdb, this immuneACCESS table contains in-frame sequences only and omits some clones. Under half of the omission traces to an unresolved V gene where checked; the cause of the rest is unknown. Counted in this sample were some 130,000 clones; approximately 92% of them appeared once. Around 5.8% of the sample comes from the top ten. Sequencing was performed on blood. The receptors here all came from a man younger than 35 in good health.

A few counts support this clone. This chain connects TRBV2 to TRBJ1-6; D gene ambiguous. CDR1 and CDR2 from the germline V gene are SNHLY and FYNNEI. This CDR3 comprises 13 residues. V was clipped by 11 bases and J by 0 bases, with 8 bases between them. CDR3 nucleotides: TGTGCCGCAAGAAGCTCCTATAATTCACCCCTCCACTTT. Translation: CAARSSYNSPLHF. Filled out from reference TRBV2 and TRBJ1-6, the complete variable domain reads EPEVTQTPSHQVTQMGQEVILRCVPISNHLYFYWYRQILGQKVEFLVSFYNNEISEKSEIFDDQFSVERPDGSNFTLKIRSTKLEDSAMYFCAARSSYNSPLHFGNGTRLTVT.

This clone was recorded only once. The rearrangement joins TRBV19 to TRBJ1-1; TRBD1 is a possible D gene (5 bases). CDR1 is LNHDA, CDR2 SQIVND, per germline (reference sequence). Trimming took off 4 bases at V and 3 bases at J, with 21 bases between the two ends. The CDR3 length is 17 residues. Here the CDR3 DNA reads TGTGCCAGTAGTAAAGCCCCTCTCAGCAAGGGACACACTGAAGCTTTCTTT. It is translated as CASSKAPLSKGHTEAFF.

The V call is TRBV20-1, the J call TRBJ2-1, with D maybe TRBD1 (6 bases). The germline gives CDR1 DFQATT, CDR2 SNEGSKA (reference sequence). The CDR3 spans 10 residues. With 6 bases removed from V and 8 bases from J, the gap between germline ends came to 8 bases. CDR3 region: CSAGADEQFF. For the CDR3, the DNA is TGCAGTGCGGGGGCCGATGAGCAGTTCTTC.

V is TRBV27 and J is TRBJ2-3; possible D gene TRBD1, 5 bases. Germline loops: CDR1 MNHEY, CDR2 SMNVEV (reference sequence). With 3 bases removed from V and 6 bases from J, the gap between germline ends came to 19 bases. The CDR3 has 16 residues. The CDR3 sequence: CASSFGAGQPLDTQYF. CDR3 nucleotides: TGTGCCAGCAGTTTTGGGGCAGGGCAGCCCTTGGATACGCAGTATTTT.

This sequence joins TRBV7-2 and TRBJ2-5; perhaps TRBD2 as D (5 bases). CDR3 length: 14 residues. The germline V gene has CDR1 SGHTA and CDR2 FQGNSA. V lost 7 bases to trimming and J lost 4 bases, with 16 bases between them. In DNA, the CDR3 is TGTGCCAGCACGAGGGAGCCGACTGTAGAGACCCAGTACTTC. Translated: CASTREPTVETQYF. Together with reference TRBV7-2 and TRBJ2-5, the CDR3 gives the full variable domain: GAGVSQSPSNKVTEKGKDVELRCDPISGHTALYWYRQSLGQGLEFLIYFQGNSAPDKSGLPSDRFSAERTGGSVSTLTIQRTQQEDSAVYLCASTREPTVETQYFGPGTRLLVL.

This clone was counted a single time. The V gene is TRBV7-2, the J gene TRBJ1-2, with a possible D match to TRBD1 (5 bases). CDR3 length: 14 amino acids. V was pared by 7 bases and J by 2 bases, with 14 bases between. CDR1 is SGHTA and CDR2 is FQGNSA in the germline V gene. The CDR3 reads CASTRLWGNYGYTF. CDR3 sequence (DNA): TGTGCCAGCACCCGTCTCTGGGGCAACTATGGCTACACCTTC.

This clone occurred once. V gene TRBV5-1 combines with J gene TRBJ2-3; the D call may be TRBD1 or TRBD2 (5 bases each). Germline CDR1 is SGHRS and CDR2 is YFSETQ. V was cut by 4 bases and J by 2 bases, with 11 bases left in between. The CDR3 loop spans 14 amino acids. As DNA, the CDR3 is TGCGCCAGCAGCAGGGACCCAGTCACAGATACGCAGTATTTT. Translated: CASSRDPVTDTQYF.

The rearrangement joins TRBV2 to TRBJ1-5; no clear D. V lost 0 bases, J lost 2 bases, and 8 bases lay in between. The CDR3 runs to 15 residues. The germline CDR1 and CDR2 sequences are SNHLY and FYNNEI. Written as DNA, the CDR3 is TGTGCCAGCAGTGAAGCGCGGGCCCGCAATCAGCCCCAGCATTTT. Its translation is CASSEARARNQPQHF. Together with reference TRBV2 and TRBJ1-5, the CDR3 gives the full variable domain: EPEVTQTPSHQVTQMGQEVILRCVPISNHLYFYWYRQILGQKVEFLVSFYNNEISEKSEIFDDQFSVERPDGSNFTLKIRSTKLEDSAMYFCASSEARARNQPQHFGDGTRLSIL.

CDR3 in DNA: TGCGCCAGCAGCCAAGACGGATCCGGGGCTTTCTTT. This gives the protein CASSQDGSGAFF. The rearrangement links TRBV4-1 to TRBJ1-1, with D unresolved. The CDR3 runs 12 residues. The V gene lost 0 bases and the J gene lost 11 bases, with 10 bases spanning the gap. Germline V gene data show CDR1 as MGHRA and CDR2 as YSYEKL.

The chain carries TRBV9 and TRBJ2-1; maybe TRBD2 (6 bases). The germline V gene encodes CDR1 SGDLS and CDR2 YYNGEE. There are 14 residues in the CDR3. The ends were cut back, 3 bases at V and 9 bases at J, with 16 bases in the middle. CDR3 protein: CASSGDWEESEQFF. CDR3 bases: TGTGCCAGCAGCGGGGACTGGGAAGAGAGTGAGCAGTTCTTC.

In DNA form, the CDR3 reads TGTGCCAGCAGCCAAGGGCCTAGCGGGGTAACCTACGAGCAGTACTTC. Translation gives CASSQGPSGVTYEQYF. The chain couples TRBV14 to TRBJ2-7; 9 bases align to TRBD2. The CDR3 totals 16 residues. CDR1 is SGHDN and CDR2 is FVKESK in the germline V gene. The V segment lost 1 base and the J segment 2 bases; nucleotides outside the gene matches: 6.

The V gene is TRBV6-2 or TRBV6-3, the J gene TRBJ2-5; possibly TRBD2 for D (6 bases). V was clipped by 6 bases and J by 1 base, with 18 bases between them. The CDR3 consists of 16 residues. The germline gives CDR1 MNHEY, CDR2 SVGEGT. CDR3 sequence (DNA): TGTGCCAGCAGCCCCCCACTAGCCGGGGCCCAAGAGACCCAGTACTTC. Translating it yields CASSPPLAGAQETQYF.

The V gene is TRBV6-5, the J gene TRBJ1-2; TRBD1 might be the D (5 bases). In germline, CDR1 is MNHEY, CDR2 SVGAGI. The CDR3 length is 13 residues. Deletions cut 10 bases from V and 4 bases from J, with 16 bases between. In DNA, the CDR3 is TGTGCCACCTGGGGCAGGAACTCCTATGGCTACACCTTC. Residues: CATWGRNSYGYTF.

This chain joins TRBV9 and TRBJ2-3, with 13 bases matching TRBD2. The CDR3 has 15 amino acids. Germline-derived CDR1 and CDR2 are SGDLS and YYNGEE. The ends lost 4 bases at V and 4 bases at J; junction bases unmatched: 3. CDR3 loop: CASSRLAGGPDTQYF. The CDR3, as DNA: TGTGCCAGCAGCCGACTAGCGGGGGGCCCAGATACGCAGTATTTT.

The rearrangement joins TRBV6-5 to TRBJ2-3; the match to TRBD2 covers 7 bases. The germline V gene encodes CDR1 MNHEY and CDR2 SVGAGI. The CDR3 is made up of 15 amino acids. V gave up 6 bases and J gave up 2 bases; unmatched junction bases: 8. CDR3 protein: CASSDSGTDTDTQYF. The CDR3 DNA sequence: TGTGCCAGCAGCGACAGCGGGACCGACACAGATACGCAGTATTTT.

J is TRBJ1-6 and V is TRBV7-9, with TRBD1 matching 9 bases. The J segment lost 14 bases and the V segment lost 7 bases, leaving 27 bases of the junction unmatched. This CDR3 has 19 residues. The germline CDR1 and CDR2 sequences are SEHNR and FQNEAQ (reference sequence). The CDR3 sequence is CASTQLGPTQGARDGTLHF. The CDR3 nucleotides read TGTGCCAGCACCCAGTTGGGACCCACACAGGGGGCGAGGGACGGAACCCTCCACTTT.

As to this clone: Other DNA sequences within the sample encode an identical CDR3. V usage is TRBV5-1 and J usage is TRBJ2-3, with D unclear. Between the trimmed V and J ends, which lost 4 bases and 3 bases, there was a span of 3 bases. Germline-derived CDR1 and CDR2 are SGHRS and YFSETQ. CDR3 size: 11 residues. The CDR3 region has the DNA TGCGCCAGCAGCCTTACAGATACGCAGTATTTT. This encodes CASSLTDTQYF.

This clone was seen a single time. The chain has TRBV7-9 and TRBJ2-1; no definite D call. The V end was cut by 0 bases, the J end by 0 bases, with 12 bases between. Per the germline V gene, CDR1 is SEHNR and CDR2 is FQNEAQ (reference sequence). CDR3 length: 17 amino acids. The CDR3 sequence: CASSLAWQPSSYNEQFF. In nucleotides, the CDR3 is TGTGCCAGCAGCTTAGCGTGGCAGCCGAGCTCCTACAATGAGCAGTTCTTC.

This chain links TRBV27 with TRBJ2-3, with TRBD2 matching 10 bases. The germline V gene has CDR1 MNHEY and CDR2 SMNVEV (reference sequence). There are 15 residues in the CDR3. J gave up 6 bases and V 4 bases, and 7 bases lay outside the gene matches. CDR3 nucleotide sequence: TGTGCCAGCAGTTCCCTAGCGGGGGTTCAGGATACGCAGTATTTT. This translates into CASSSLAGVQDTQYF.

V gene TRBV19 combines with J gene TRBJ2-5; the match to TRBD2 covers 9 bases. The CDR3 is 15 amino acids. V dropped 3 bases and J dropped 2; count of bases not matched to a gene: 4. Germline V CDR1 and CDR2: LNHDA, SQIVND (reference sequence). The CDR3 DNA sequence: TGTGCCAGTAGTATGGCGGGGGGGCGACAAGAGACCCAGTACTTC. This sequence encodes CASSMAGGRQETQYF.

This sequence joins TRBV5-5 and TRBJ2-1; tentatively, D is TRBD2 (6 bases). CDR1 SGHKS and CDR2 YYEKEE come from the germline V gene (reference sequence). Trimming removed 4 bases from V and 4 bases from J, with 18 bases in between. The CDR3 covers 16 residues. For the CDR3, the DNA is TGTGCCAGCAGCCCGGGGGTGGAGAACATATACAATGAGCAGTTCTTC. Protein sequence: CASSPGVENIYNEQFF.

The chain links TRBV30 to TRBJ2-7; tentative D call: TRBD1 (5 bases). V lost 1 base and J 3 bases, leaving 7 bases between the germline ends. Looked up from germline, CDR1 is GTSNPN and CDR2 is SVGIG (reference sequence). The CDR3 length is 12 residues. The CDR3 region is CAWSGQGYEQYF. The CDR3, as DNA: TGTGCCTGGAGTGGCCAGGGCTACGAGCAGTACTTC.

This chain joins TRBV29-1 and TRBJ2-7; D tentatively fits TRBD1 or TRBD2 (5 bases each). V lost 3 bases and J 2 bases, leaving 11 bases between the germline ends. The CDR3 runs to 13 residues. Germline CDR1 reads SQVTM; CDR2 reads ANQGSEA. CDR3 nucleotides: TGCAGCGTTGATGGCAGGGACCCCTACGAGCAGTACTTC. As protein: CSVDGRDPYEQYF.

The genes are TRBV7-6 and TRBJ2-1; TRBD2 matches 8 bases. The CDR3 covers 16 residues. Germline V gives CDR1 SGHVS, CDR2 FNYEAQ. V gave up 1 base and J gave up 10 bases; unmatched junction bases: 12. The CDR3 DNA reads TGTGCCAGCAGCTTAGTAAGCGGGGGCCGTTCACGCGAGCAGTTCTTC. It is translated as CASSLVSGGRSREQFF.

The chain employs TRBV9 and TRBJ2-1, with 10 bases fitting TRBD2. V shed 3 bases and J 8 bases; nucleotides not matched to a gene: 8. Germline V CDR1 and CDR2: SGDLS, YYNGEE. CDR3 length equals 15 residues. The CDR3 DNA reads as TGTGCCAGCAGCGGAAGTGGGACTAGCGACGATGAGCAGTTCTTC. This sequence encodes CASSGSGTSDDEQFF.

The chain employs TRBV7-9 and TRBJ1-5, with D possibly TRBD1 on 5 matching bases. Trimming shortened V by 3 bases and J by 2 bases, and 8 bases separated the two germline ends. Germline assignment: CDR1 SEHNR and CDR2 FQNEAQ (reference sequence). This CDR3 is built from 14 residues. CDR3 nucleotide sequence: TGTGCCAGCAGCTTTTCGGGGGGCAATCAGCCCCAGCATTTT. It encodes CASSFSGGNQPQHF.

V usage is TRBV19 and J usage is TRBJ1-2; D ambiguous. The CDR3 consists of 13 residues. Trimming cost V 8 bases and J 2 bases, with 12 bases left between them. Germline CDR1 LNHDA, CDR2 SQIVND (reference sequence). This CDR3 reads CASGPGLNYGYTF. CDR3 nucleotides: TGTGCCAGTGGTCCCGGACTGAACTATGGCTACACCTTC.

The V and J genes are TRBV7-2 and TRBJ2-7; D perhaps matches TRBD1 (7 bases). The V and J ends lost 4 bases and 2 bases respectively, with 12 bases between them. This CDR3 is 14 amino acids long. From germline, CDR1 is SGHTA and CDR2 FQGNSA. The CDR3 DNA reads TGTGCCAGCAGCTCCGCGGGACAGCCCTACGAGCAGTACTTC. It translates to CASSSAGQPYEQYF.

This chain uses TRBV15 with TRBJ2-5; D remains ambiguous. CDR3 size: 16 residues. Germline V gene lookup returns CDR1 LNHNV and CDR2 YYDKDF (reference sequence). V gave up 5 bases and J gave up 3 bases, with 19 bases separating them. CDR3 DNA: TGTGCCACCAGCCGAACAAGGCAGCGATTAAAAGAGACCCAGTACTTC. It encodes CATSRTRQRLKETQYF.

This chain connects TRBV15 to TRBJ1-6; D possibly corresponds to TRBD1 (6 bases). V was shortened by 2 bases and J by 13 bases, with 21 bases between the two germline ends. The CDR3 has 16 amino acids. CDR1 and CDR2 from the germline V gene are LNHNV and YYDKDF (reference sequence). CDR3: CATSRNGEMGAVPLHF. In nucleotides, the CDR3 is TGTGCCACCAGCAGAAATGGGGAGATGGGGGCCGTTCCCCTCCACTTT.

The chain uses TRBV19 and TRBJ1-4; no reliable D call. Between the trimmed V and J ends, which lost 5 bases and 7 bases, there was a span of 8 bases. The CDR3 contains 12 residues. In germline, CDR1 is LNHDA, CDR2 SQIVND (reference sequence). The CDR3 spells CASSPFSEKLFF. DNA of the CDR3: TGTGCCAGTAGTCCCTTTAGTGAAAAACTGTTTTTT.

DNA of the CDR3: TGTGCCAGTACCGGGACGGGGAGAAACACCATATATTTT. It yields the protein CASTGTGRNTIYF. The chain couples TRBV19 to TRBJ1-3; maybe TRBD1 (5 bases). Between the trimmed V and J ends, which lost 7 bases and 5 bases, there was a span of 12 bases. The germline CDR1 and CDR2 sequences are LNHDA and SQIVND (reference sequence). The CDR3 has 13 residues.